This TCR beta chain stems from a study of blood T cell repertoires in COVID-19. Study background: Some COVID-19 samples were acute and others convalescent; all came from the United States, Italy and Spain. T cells, B-cell-depleted T cells, or PBMCs provided the cDNA or gDNA that served as material.

In the original workflow: Quantification of nucleated cells was approximated via reference gene primer amplification. Method: immunoSEQ multiplex PCR; TCRdb's copy keeps in-frame clones and lacks some. That table supplies the V and J calls and clone size; D and trimming were determined from the DNA. The repertoire consists of roughly 250,000 clones, with over 70% occurring once and the leading ten covering 3% to 3.5%. The receptor was isolated from an elderly woman with acute or convalescent COVID-19. The sequenced material came from peripheral blood.

The CDR3 DNA follows: TGTGCCAGCAGAACACTAGCGGGGAGGGAAGATACGCAGTATTTT. Protein product: CASRTLAGREDTQYF. The J gene is TRBJ2-3, the V gene TRBV5-4; 10 bases are shared with TRBD2. The CDR3 spans 15 residues. After removal of 5 bases from V and 5 bases from J, the junction contained 8 bases not matched to a gene. In germline, CDR1 is SGHNT, CDR2 YYREEE (reference sequence).